This TCR beta chain came from a study of response to subunit inactivated influenza vaccine. Germline V lookup: CDR1 MDHEN, CDR2 SYDVKM. The CDR3 is made up of 13 amino acids. V lost 3 bases and J lost 2, with 8 bases in between. TCRdb recomputed calls from the RT-PCR reads with MiXCR, one row per CDR3 protein. This table has 860,000 or so distinct CDR3 sequences, around 20% appearing once. This clonotype was observed a few times. The V gene is TRBV28, the J gene TRBJ2-7; unclear D gene. The material was PBMCs from blood, obtained roughly 5 days after vaccination. This receptor was identified in a man aged 45-65 years who received an inactivated influenza vaccine. As DNA, the CDR3 is TGTGCCAGCAGTTTCCTGGCAGCCTACGAGCAGTACTTC. Amino acids: CASSFLAAYEQYF.